This entry lists 32 T cell receptor beta chains sequenced from one sample in a study of cytomegalovirus exposure and HLA in healthy donors. The PCR employed 60 Vbeta primers together with 13 Jbeta primers. Measured with immunoSEQ multiplex PCR; TCRdb has only the in-frame clones, and not every one. The sample holds approximately 120,000 clones, 81% seen once. The source material was PBMCs. The source of these receptors is a woman younger than 45 in good health and CMV-seronegative.

A remark on this clone: The junction departs from germline at one end; a sequencing error may be responsible. This sequence joins TRBV7-9 and TRBJ1-2; 8 bases match TRBD1. The CDR3 length is 14 residues. Germline lookup yields CDR1 SEHNR and CDR2 FQNEAQ (reference sequence). This CDR3 is CSSSWDRTNYGYTF. The CDR3 bases are TGTTCCAGCAGCTGGGACAGGACGAATTATGGCTACACCTTC.

This clone was recorded only once. The chain links TRBV11-2 to TRBJ2-5; 13 positions agree with TRBD2. Near its end, the DNA agrees better with TRBJ2-7, so the J call may be wrong. This CDR3 is 15 amino acids long. The germline V gene has CDR1 SGHAT and CDR2 FQNNGV. The CDR3 region has the DNA TGTGCCAGCAGCTCCACTAGCGGGAGGGCCGGCGAGCAGTACTTC. It codes for CASSSTSGRAGEQYF.

The chain carries TRBV28 and TRBJ2-1; 8 nucleotides align to TRBD2. Germline V CDR1 and CDR2: MDHEN, SYDVKM. The trim removed 2 bases at V and 2 bases at J, leaving 5 bases unmatched. The CDR3 totals 16 residues. Here the CDR3 reads CASSLITSGTYNEQFF. The CDR3 DNA follows: TGTGCCAGCAGTTTAATTACTAGCGGTACCTACAATGAGCAGTTCTTC.

In its sample, this clone was seen a few times. CDR3 protein: CASARTSGNSQYF. The CDR3 DNA reads as TGTGCCAGCGCCCGGACTAGCGGGAATTCTCAGTACTTC. V usage is TRBV27 and J usage is TRBJ2-5, with 12 bases that match TRBD2. Germline trimming cut 8 bases from V and 11 bases from J; bases unmatched to any gene: 9. From germline, CDR1 is MNHEY and CDR2 SMNVEV (reference sequence). The CDR3 loop spans 13 amino acids.

The chain links TRBV5-1 to TRBJ2-7, with 10 bases aligning to TRBD2. There are 14 residues in the CDR3. Germline trimming cut 1 base from V and 6 bases from J; bases unmatched to any gene: 4. CDR1 SGHRS and CDR2 YFSETQ come from the germline V gene. The DNA of the CDR3 is TGCGCCAGCAGCTTGAGGCTAGCGGGAGCCGAGCAGTACTTC. Encoded protein: CASSLRLAGAEQYF.

The chain combines TRBV5-6 with TRBJ1-2, with 9 bases matching TRBD1. The CDR3 extends over 15 amino acids. Looked up from germline, CDR1 is SGHDT and CDR2 is YYEEEE. The ends lost 4 bases at V and 2 bases at J; junction bases unmatched: 6. The CDR3 spells CASSKPDRGNYGYTF. CDR3 bases: TGTGCCAGCAGCAAGCCGGACAGGGGCAACTATGGCTACACCTTC.

This chain uses TRBV6-5 with TRBJ2-3; 11 bases are a match to TRBD1. In germline, CDR1 is MNHEY, CDR2 SVGAGI. V lost 5 bases and J lost 7; bases outside the gene matches: 8. The CDR3 consists of 15 residues. The CDR3 protein is CASSVGTGGVNTQYF. The CDR3 nucleotides read TGTGCCAGCAGTGTAGGGACAGGGGGTGTGAATACGCAGTATTTT.

This chain connects TRBV2 to TRBJ2-2; TRBD1 matches 7 bases. V trimming: 6 bases; J trimming: 4 bases; junction bases outside the gene matches: 5. The CDR3 runs to 14 residues. The germline gives CDR1 SNHLY, CDR2 FYNNEI. The CDR3 is CASRDGTVTGELFF. As DNA, the CDR3 is TGTGCCAGCAGGGATGGGACAGTCACCGGGGAGCTGTTTTTT.

The chain couples TRBV4-1 to TRBJ2-1; weak D call: TRBD2 (5 bases). Germline lookup yields CDR1 MGHRA and CDR2 YSYEKL. This CDR3 has 16 residues. Trimming removed 1 base at V and 0 bases at J, with 10 bases between. The CDR3 nucleotides are TGCGCCAGCAGCCAAGGCCCGGGGAGCTCCTACAATGAGCAGTTCTTC. It translates to CASSQGPGSSYNEQFF.

V usage is TRBV6-1 and J usage is TRBJ1-5, with 7 nucleotides matching TRBD1. Unmatched junction bases numbered 7, after V lost 5 bases and J lost 3 bases. Germline CDR1 is MNHNS and CDR2 is SASEGT. This CDR3 has 15 amino acids. The CDR3 region has the DNA TGTGCCAGCAGTAAGAGACAGGGCTTCAATCAGCCCCAGCATTTT. Translating gives CASSKRQGFNQPQHF.

The CDR3 DNA sequence: TGTGCCAGCAACCCGAACCCGGGAGCGAACACTGAAGCTTTCTTT. Encoded protein: CASNPNPGANTEAFF. J is TRBJ1-1 and V is TRBV9; D is undetermined. Germline-derived CDR1 and CDR2 are SGDLS and YYNGEE. The CDR3 has 15 residues. V gave up 6 bases and J gave up 1 base, with 16 bases separating them.

This clone has just one count. This rearrangement joins TRBV29-1 to TRBJ2-3; D is unclear. This CDR3 has 15 residues. V gave up 5 bases and J gave up 2 bases, with 17 bases separating them. Germline V gene lookup returns CDR1 SQVTM and CDR2 ANQGSEA. CDR3 protein: CSVLFAYRPTDTQYF. In DNA form, the CDR3 reads TGCAGCGTTTTGTTTGCCTATCGTCCCACAGATACGCAGTATTTT.

V gene TRBV6-6 combines with J gene TRBJ2-5; TRBD2 might be the D (6 bases). V was shortened by 6 bases and J by 5 bases, with 13 bases between the two germline ends. CDR1 and CDR2 from the germline V gene are MNHNY and SVGAGI (reference sequence). This CDR3 is built from 13 residues. In nucleotides, the CDR3 is TGTGCCAGCAGCCGGGGCGGGAAGGAGACCCAGTACTTC. Translating gives CASSRGGKETQYF.

The chain uses TRBV6-6 and TRBJ1-4, with D unresolved. The V end lost 5 bases, the J end lost 8 bases, and 18 bases lay between the germline ends. The CDR3 length is 15 residues. Looked up from germline, CDR1 is MNHNY and CDR2 is SVGAGI (reference sequence). The chain's CDR3 is CASSTLGPEEEKLFF. The CDR3 bases are TGTGCCAGCAGTACTCTCGGCCCTGAGGAGGAAAAACTGTTTTTT.

V is TRBV5-6 and J is TRBJ1-2, with D perhaps TRBD1 (5 bases). Looked up from germline, CDR1 is SGHDT and CDR2 is YYEEEE. This CDR3 comprises 19 residues. The V end lost 7 bases, the J end lost 4 bases, and 32 bases lay between the germline ends. CDR3: CASHRSTLYSRATRYGYTF. DNA for the CDR3: TGTGCCAGCCATAGGTCGACCCTATATTCCAGGGCCACCCGCTATGGCTACACCTTC.

V is TRBV27 and J is TRBJ1-6; a weak D match, TRBD1 (6 bases). CDR3 length: 14 residues. Trimming stripped 3 bases from V and 7 bases from J, with 10 bases between. Germline loops: CDR1 MNHEY, CDR2 SMNVEV (reference sequence). CDR3 DNA: TGTGCCAGCAGTTTTCAGGGGACAAATTCACCCCTCCACTTT. Translating it yields CASSFQGTNSPLHF.

This sequence joins TRBV14 and TRBJ2-1; a weak D match, TRBD2 (6 bases). This CDR3 spans 15 amino acids. CDR1 is SGHDN and CDR2 is FVKESK in the germline V gene. The V end was cut by 3 bases, the J end by 7 bases, with 16 bases between. CDR3: CASSHRGLRTNEQFF. CDR3 in DNA: TGTGCCAGCAGCCACCGGGGACTCCGAACGAATGAGCAGTTCTTC.

The J gene is TRBJ2-5, the V gene TRBV12-5; D is possibly TRBD2 (6 bases). This CDR3 contains 16 residues. V lost 0 bases and J lost 4, with 15 bases in between. Germline assignment: CDR1 LGHNT and CDR2 FRNRAP. CDR3 region: CASGLVLGGIRETQYF. CDR3 sequence (DNA): TGTGCTAGTGGTTTGGTACTTGGGGGGATTCGAGAGACCCAGTACTTC.

This clone has just one count. The rearrangement joins TRBV11-2 to TRBJ2-7; D may be TRBD1 (6 bases). The CDR3 has 15 amino acids. V was shortened by 1 base and J by 8 bases, with 18 bases between the two germline ends. Germline V gives CDR1 SGHAT, CDR2 FQNNGV. CDR3 DNA sequence: TGTGCCAGCAGCTTAGTCCCGAGGGGGAACCTGAAGCAGTACTTC. This gives the protein CASSLVPRGNLKQYF.

The rearrangement joins TRBV5-1 to TRBJ2-2; TRBD1 aligns across 9 bases. Germline loops: CDR1 SGHRS, CDR2 YFSETQ. V shed 7 bases and J 6 bases; nucleotides not matched to a gene: 13. The CDR3 length is 16 residues. The CDR3 region is CASFRKTGQGSGELFF. The CDR3 coding sequence is TGCGCCAGCTTCAGAAAAACGGGACAGGGTTCCGGGGAGCTGTTTTTT.

There are a few counts of this clone. The rearrangement links TRBV7-6 to TRBJ1-5; D unclear. The germline CDR1 and CDR2 sequences are SGHVS and FNYEAQ. V gave up 1 base and J gave up 0 bases, with 4 bases separating them. CDR3 length equals 14 residues. Here the CDR3 reads CASSLGLSNQPQHF. In DNA form, the CDR3 reads TGTGCCAGCAGCTTAGGACTTAGCAATCAGCCCCAGCATTTT.

The J gene is TRBJ2-7, the V gene TRBV6-6; D perhaps matches TRBD2 (6 bases). Germline V lookup: CDR1 MNHNY, CDR2 SVGAGI (reference sequence). This CDR3 is built from 13 residues. V lost 6 bases and J lost 2, with 11 bases in between. CDR3 sequence: CASSPDYPYEQYF. CDR3 coding DNA: TGTGCCAGCAGCCCGGACTACCCCTACGAGCAGTACTTC.

The rearrangement uses TRBV11-3 and TRBJ1-5; D uncertain. The CDR3 is 16 residues long. V was trimmed by 0 bases and J by 1 base, leaving 10 bases between them. The germline V gene has CDR1 SGHNT and CDR2 YENEEA. The CDR3: CASSLEAVSSNQPQHF. As DNA, the CDR3 is TGTGCCAGCAGCTTAGAGGCGGTATCGAGCAATCAGCCCCAGCATTTT.

With respect to this clone: Other DNA sequences in the same sample also yield this CDR3. This sequence joins TRBV7-9 and TRBJ1-4, with TRBD1 matching 7 bases. V shed 4 bases, J shed 5 bases, and the junction held 7 bases outside the gene matches. The CDR3 sequence is 15 residues long. CDR1 and CDR2 (germline): SEHNR, FQNEAQ (reference sequence). The CDR3 protein is CASSSTGTANEKLFF. The CDR3, as DNA: TGTGCCAGCAGCTCCACCGGGACAGCAAATGAAAAACTGTTTTTT.

CDR3 coding DNA: TGTGCCAGCAGTTTACGCTCCCTAGCGGGAGGTCTAGCCTACTACGAGCAGTACTTC. Its translation: CASSLRSLAGGLAYYEQYF. The rearrangement joins TRBV27 to TRBJ2-7; 11 bases match TRBD2. The CDR3 runs to 19 residues. Germline CDR1 MNHEY, CDR2 SMNVEV (reference sequence). V lost 2 bases to trimming and J lost 3 bases; unmatched junction nucleotides: 15.

The V gene is TRBV11-2, the J gene TRBJ2-5; D is uncertain. Germline-derived CDR1 and CDR2 are SGHAT and FQNNGV. The CDR3 is 15 amino acids. V shed 0 bases and J shed 0 bases, with 8 bases lying between them. CDR3 sequence reads: CASSLDGLYQETQYF. The CDR3 DNA is TGTGCCAGCAGCTTAGATGGGCTTTACCAAGAGACCCAGTACTTC.

This sequence joins TRBV9 and TRBJ1-2; D is perhaps TRBD1 (6 bases). The length of the CDR3 is 14 residues. Trimming pared 0 bases from V and 2 bases from J, leaving 8 bases between. Germline CDR1 and CDR2: SGDLS and YYNGEE. The chain's CDR3 is CASSVVQGNYGYTF. In DNA form, the CDR3 reads TGTGCCAGCAGCGTAGTTCAGGGGAACTATGGCTACACCTTC.

This chain uses TRBV18 with TRBJ1-1, with 7 nucleotides matching TRBD1. The germline CDR1 and CDR2 sequences are KGHSH and LQKENI. The CDR3 extends over 14 amino acids. After removal of 3 bases from V and 1 base from J, the junction contained 2 bases not matched to a gene. The CDR3 reads CASSPDRQNTEAFF. The CDR3 bases are TGTGCCAGCTCACCGGACAGGCAGAACACTGAAGCTTTCTTT.

The rearrangement links TRBV15 to TRBJ2-7; 11 bases are shared with TRBD1. Looked up from germline, CDR1 is LNHNV and CDR2 is YYDKDF (reference sequence). J was trimmed by 5 bases and V by 0 bases; bases with no gene match: 3. This CDR3 comprises 15 residues. The CDR3 spells CATSRERTGGHEQYF. The CDR3, as DNA: TGTGCCACCAGCAGAGAAAGGACAGGGGGCCACGAGCAGTACTTC. Full variable domain (remainder filled in from reference TRBV15 and TRBJ2-7): DAMVIQNPRYQVTQFGKPVTLSCSQTLNHNVMYWYQQKSSQAPKLLFHYYDKDFNNEADTPDNFQSRRPNTSFCFLDIRSPGLGDTAMYLCATSRERTGGHEQYFGPGTRLTVT.

The J gene is TRBJ2-7, the V gene TRBV10-1; 10 bases are a match to TRBD2. Trimming removed 5 bases from V and 6 bases from J; junction bases left unmatched: 1. The CDR3 extends over 12 amino acids. Looked up from germline, CDR1 is WNHNN and CDR2 is SYGVQD (reference sequence). The CDR3 sequence is CASSRTSGEQYF. As DNA, the CDR3 is TGCGCCAGCAGTAGGACTAGCGGCGAGCAGTACTTC.

The sample holds one count of this clone. The chain recombines TRBV5-1 with TRBJ2-3; a weak D match, TRBD1 (5 bases). The V end was cut by 0 bases, the J end by 3 bases, with 11 bases between. The CDR3 sequence is 15 residues long. Germline lookup yields CDR1 SGHRS and CDR2 YFSETQ. The CDR3 DNA reads TGCGCCAGCAGCTTGGCCCGGCAGGGAACAGATACGCAGTATTTT. This encodes CASSLARQGTDTQYF.

The chain joins TRBV10-3 to TRBJ2-3; a possible D gene is TRBD2 (6 bases). The CDR3 totals 16 residues. Germline CDR1 is ENHRY and CDR2 is SYGVKD. V lost 3 bases and J lost 2, with 15 bases in between. The CDR3 DNA reads as TGTGCCATCAGTGACCCACTAGCTTGGAACACAGATACGCAGTATTTT. Protein product: CAISDPLAWNTDTQYF.